The table lists the clone carrying this T cell receptor (beta chain) with a count of one. The data belong to a study of blood T cell repertoires in COVID-19. Study as a whole: Acute and convalescent COVID-19 samples came from the United States, Italy and Spain.

This CDR3 is 19 amino acids long. CDR1 is SGDLS and CDR2 is YYNGEE in the germline V gene. With 0 bases clipped from V and 2 bases from J, the junction kept 9 bases outside the gene matches. Some clones are missing from TCRdb's copy, which holds only in-frame ones; the method was immunoSEQ multiplex PCR. The sample includes around 180,000 clones, 65% to 90% of them seen just once. The clonotype was recovered from a human donor in a cohort sampled during active COVID-19. This chain links TRBV9 with TRBJ2-3, with 13 nucleotides matching TRBD2. Sequencing used peripheral blood. CDR3 nucleotide sequence: TGTGCCAGCAGCGTAGGAGGTGGGACTAGCGGGACCTTCACAGATACGCAGTATTTT. Translation gives CASSVGGGTSGTFTDTQYF.